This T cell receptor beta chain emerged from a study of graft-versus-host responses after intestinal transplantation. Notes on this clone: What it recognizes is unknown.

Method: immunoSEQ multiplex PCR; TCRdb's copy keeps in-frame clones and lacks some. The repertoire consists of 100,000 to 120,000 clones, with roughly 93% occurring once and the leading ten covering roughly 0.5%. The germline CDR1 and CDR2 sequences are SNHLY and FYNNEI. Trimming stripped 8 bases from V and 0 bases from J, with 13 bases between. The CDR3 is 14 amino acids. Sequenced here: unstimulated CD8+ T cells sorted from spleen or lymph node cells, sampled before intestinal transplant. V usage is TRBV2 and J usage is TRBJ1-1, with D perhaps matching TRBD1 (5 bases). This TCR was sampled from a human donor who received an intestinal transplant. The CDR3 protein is CASGKGTLNTEAFF. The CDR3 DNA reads TGTGCCAGCGGGAAAGGGACCTTGAACACTGAAGCTTTCTTT.